This T cell receptor beta chain was captured by sequencing in a study of blood T cell repertoires in COVID-19. Produced via immunoSEQ multiplex PCR; TCRdb's table is partial and in-frame only. The table lists about 320,000 clones, roughly 87% of them singletons. Trimming cost V 3 bases and J 10 bases, with 18 bases left between them. This CDR3 is 14 amino acids long. Germline lookup yields CDR1 MDHEN and CDR2 SYDVKM. The sequence was collected from a woman aged 25 to 39 who had recovered from COVID-19. Source material: PBMCs or T cells enriched from blood (not recorded which). The rearrangement joins TRBV28 to TRBJ1-1; D unresolved. CDR3 loop: CASSLGRRAVGAFF. CDR3 in DNA: TGTGCCAGCAGTTTGGGCAGGAGGGCTGTCGGAGCTTTCTTT.